This T cell receptor beta chain derives from a study of shared T cell receptors in the human thymus. Sequencing used immunoSEQ multiplex PCR; TCRdb keeps in-frame clones, though not all of them. The table shows just under 550,000 clones, with about 80% occurring only once. This clone turned up a few times. V lost 5 bases to trimming and J lost 4 bases, with 17 bases between them. Germline V gene lookup returns CDR1 LGHNA and CDR2 YNFKEQ. The CDR3 sequence is 16 residues long. These sequences were also reported in another study, on human thymus T cells. That report notes: In corrective heart surgery, resections were taken, and these provided the thymus tissue.

Sequencing was carried out using thymocytes. This chain joins TRBV4-2 and TRBJ2-2; TRBD2 is a possible D gene (6 bases). This TCR came from a boy younger than two with a congenital heart defect. The CDR3 DNA reads TGTGCCAGCAGCTCCCAAGGGAGGACCTTCACCGGGGAGCTGTTTTTT. Translated, it gives CASSSQGRTFTGELFF.